Each of the 11 T cell receptor beta chains below was sequenced from the same sample in a study of blood T cells in healthy people across ages. The second PCR ran roughly 6 to 11 cycles with a sample-barcoded 5' primer and J-beta primers. TCRdb ran MiXCR on the 5' RACE reads and lists one entry per CDR3 protein. Of 550,000 to 650,000 distinct CDR3 sequences listed, over 25% are singletons. The same specimen was also included in a second study, on T cells of mothers and their children.

The sample was blood. These receptors were obtained from a boy aged 2 to 10 in good health.

In this sample, this clonotype turned up a few times. The chain carries TRBV5-5 and TRBJ2-1; 11 bases line up with TRBD2. This CDR3 region has 15 residues. Per the germline V gene, CDR1 is SGHKS and CDR2 is YYEKEE (reference sequence). V lost 1 base, J lost 4 bases, and 1 base stayed unmatched. The CDR3 protein is CASSLRLAGYNEQFF. The CDR3 coding sequence is TGTGCCAGCAGCTTGCGACTAGCGGGGTACAATGAGCAGTTCTTC.

The V gene is TRBV20-1, the J gene TRBJ2-3; D possibly corresponds to TRBD1 (5 bases). Trimming removed 0 bases at V and 1 base at J, with 11 bases between. Germline CDR1 and CDR2: DFQATT and SNEGSKA (reference sequence). The CDR3 runs to 15 residues. CDR3: CSAREAQGGTDTQYF. The CDR3 DNA reads as TGCAGTGCTAGAGAAGCACAAGGGGGCACAGATACGCAGTATTTT.

This clonotype was picked up a small number of times. The gene calls are TRBV10-3 and TRBJ2-6; D is ambiguous. Germline V CDR1 and CDR2: ENHRY, SYGVKD. The CDR3 length is 15 residues. Trimming took off 2 bases at V and 1 base at J, with 6 bases between the two ends. CDR3: CAISEGQSGANVLTF. In DNA, the CDR3 is TGTGCCATCAGTGAGGGGCAGTCTGGGGCCAACGTCCTGACTTTC.

The chain is built from TRBV3-1 and TRBJ2-2; a possible D gene is TRBD1 (6 bases). Germline V gives CDR1 LGHDT, CDR2 YNNKEL (reference sequence). This CDR3 comprises 17 residues. The V gene lost 3 bases and the J gene lost 0 bases, with 14 bases spanning the gap. The CDR3, as DNA: TGTGCCAGCAGCCACTTCCCCGGGACAACGAACACCGGGGAGCTGTTTTTT. It is translated as CASSHFPGTTNTGELFF.

This clonotype was observed a handful of times. V usage is TRBV6-1 and J usage is TRBJ2-3; D is unclear. The V gene lost 5 bases and the J gene lost 3 bases, with 21 bases spanning the gap. Per germline, CDR1 MNHNS and CDR2 SASEGT. The CDR3 has 17 residues. This CDR3 reads CASSPPDGRLRTDTQYF. In nucleotides, the CDR3 is TGTGCCAGCAGTCCTCCGGACGGGCGCCTTAGAACAGATACGCAGTATTTT.

The J gene is TRBJ2-3, the V gene TRBV20-1, with 9 bases matching TRBD2. CDR1 is DFQATT, CDR2 SNEGSKA, per germline (reference sequence). J lost 4 bases, V lost 3 bases, and 8 bases had no gene match. The CDR3 covers 15 residues. The CDR3 DNA reads as TGCAGTGCTAGTGATGCGGGGGGGCCGGCAGATACGCAGTATTTT. This sequence encodes CSASDAGGPADTQYF.

This clonotype was observed a handful of times. The CDR3 nucleotides read TGCAGTGCGCCGACCCAAGGCAATACCTACGAGCAGTACTTC. It specifies CSAPTQGNTYEQYF. V gene TRBV20-1 combines with J gene TRBJ2-7, with no clear D. Germline V gene sequence: CDR1 DFQATT, CDR2 SNEGSKA (reference sequence). Trimming removed 6 bases at V and 2 bases at J, with 17 bases between. CDR3 length equals 14 residues.

The V call is TRBV6-5, the J call TRBJ1-1; TRBD1 might be the D (6 bases). V lost 0 bases to trimming and J lost 4 bases, with 12 bases between them. This CDR3 spans 15 amino acids. Germline-derived CDR1 and CDR2 are MNHEY and SVGAGI. CDR3 protein: CASSYSGQGPTEAFF. CDR3 coding DNA: TGTGCCAGCAGTTACTCGGGGCAGGGGCCCACTGAAGCTTTCTTT.

There are a few counts of this clonotype. The chain uses TRBV5-6 and TRBJ1-5; D is ambiguous. There are 15 residues in the CDR3. V was pared by 0 bases and J by 0 bases, with 7 bases between. The germline V gene has CDR1 SGHDT and CDR2 YYEEEE. The CDR3 here is CASSLGTPSNQPQHF. CDR3 nucleotides: TGTGCCAGCAGCTTGGGAACACCTAGCAATCAGCCCCAGCATTTT.

This clonotype has a handful of counts. The rearrangement joins TRBV20-1 to TRBJ2-5, with 9 bases matching TRBD2. The CDR3 consists of 14 residues. V was pared by 5 bases and J by 4 bases, with 8 bases of the junction left unmatched. The germline V gene encodes CDR1 DFQATT and CDR2 SNEGSKA (reference sequence). As DNA, the CDR3 is TGCAGTGCTGTAGCGGGGGTGACGGGAGAGACCCAGTACTTC. Its translation is CSAVAGVTGETQYF.

CDR3 sequence: CASSSRLAGEETQYF. For the CDR3, the DNA is TGTGCCAGCAGTTCCCGGCTAGCGGGAGAAGAGACCCAGTACTTC. The chain recombines TRBV12-3 or TRBV12-4 with TRBJ2-5; 10 positions agree with TRBD2. The CDR3 loop spans 15 amino acids. Trimming removed 4 bases from V and 3 bases from J; junction bases left unmatched: 5.